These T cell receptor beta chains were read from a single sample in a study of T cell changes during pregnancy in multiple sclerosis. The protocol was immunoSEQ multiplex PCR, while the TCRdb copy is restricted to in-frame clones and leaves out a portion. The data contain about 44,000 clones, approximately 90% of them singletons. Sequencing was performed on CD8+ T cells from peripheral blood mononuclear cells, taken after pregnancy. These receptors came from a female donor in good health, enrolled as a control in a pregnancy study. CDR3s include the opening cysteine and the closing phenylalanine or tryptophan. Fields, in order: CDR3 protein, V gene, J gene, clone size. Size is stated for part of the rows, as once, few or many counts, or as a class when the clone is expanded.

CDR3 protein: CASSSGGGAYEQYF; V gene: TRBV5-6; J gene: TRBJ2-7; clone size: once
CDR3 protein: CASSLNARGGEQFF; V gene: TRBV27; J gene: TRBJ2-1; clone size: .
CDR3 protein: CASSLRDRASYEQYF; V gene: TRBV7-9; J gene: TRBJ2-7; clone size: .
CDR3 protein: CASNINRRANQPQHF; V gene: TRBV19; J gene: TRBJ1-5; clone size: .
CDR3 protein: CSVAGLYWPYEQYF; V gene: TRBV29-1; J gene: TRBJ2-7; clone size: .
CDR3 protein: CASSPGQGIRAYEQYF; V gene: TRBV5-1; J gene: TRBJ2-7; clone size: .
CDR3 protein: CASSISTGEIDGYTF; V gene: TRBV7-9; J gene: TRBJ1-2; clone size: .
CDR3 protein: CARSLVWRAKTTNEKLFF; V gene: TRBV5-3; J gene: TRBJ1-4; clone size: .
CDR3 protein: CASSQEFGGVETQYF; V gene: TRBV4-3; J gene: TRBJ2-5; clone size: few
CDR3 protein: CASRSPRQGFRNQPQHF; V gene: TRBV28; J gene: TRBJ1-5; clone size: .
CDR3 protein: CASSPYGGVGADTQYF; V gene: TRBV9; J gene: TRBJ2-3; clone size: .
CDR3 protein: CASSQDSYNEQFF; V gene: TRBV9; J gene: TRBJ2-1; clone size: .
CDR3 protein: CASSQGTAYNSPLHF; V gene: TRBV5-4; J gene: TRBJ1-6; clone size: .
CDR3 protein: CASSAGQGNQPQHF; V gene: TRBV19; J gene: TRBJ1-5; clone size: .
CDR3 protein: CASSTAGRSTDTQYF; V gene: TRBV6-5; J gene: TRBJ2-3; clone size: .
CDR3 protein: CATSRGLTGLNRSSYNSPLHF; V gene: TRBV15; J gene: TRBJ1-6; clone size: .
CDR3 protein: CASSILYRGQDGDTIYF; V gene: TRBV19; J gene: TRBJ1-3; clone size: .
CDR3 protein: CASSQDRVLEAFF; V gene: TRBV4-1; J gene: TRBJ1-1; clone size: .